The clone carrying this T cell receptor (beta chain) turned up a few times. The sample comes from a study of regulatory T cells in long-lasting Graves disease. The sample's time point: newly diagnosed GD, antithyroid drugs for less than 3 months. PBMCs were the source of the RNA used for TCR sequencing. It was American Thyroid Association guidelines that determined Graves' disease diagnosis. Between the trimmed V and J ends, which lost 5 bases and 1 base, there was a span of 8 bases. This CDR3 contains 14 residues. Germline assignment: CDR1 MNHEY and CDR2 SVGEGT. TCR beta libraries were built with iRepertoire HTBI primers and Arm-PCR of CDR3 regions. MiXCR was run by TCRdb on the multiplex PCR reads, yielding one entry per CDR3 protein. The sample has 380,000 or so distinct CDR3 sequences; 15% to 20% are singletons. This same sample was also taken into another study, of T cells in Graves' hyperthyroidism and ophthalmopathy.

Specimen: peripheral blood mononuclear cells (PBMCs), collected at new diagnosis, from a patient treated with antithyroid drugs. This sequence joins TRBV6-2 or TRBV6-3 and TRBJ2-2; tentative D call: TRBD2 (6 bases). The sequence was collected from a woman between 18 and 29 years old with Graves disease. The CDR3 spells CASSDGGNTGELFF. CDR3 DNA sequence: TGTGCCAGCAGTGACGGGGGGAACACCGGGGAGCTGTTTTTT.